Listed below are T cell receptor beta chains from one sample, sequenced in a study of response to subunit inactivated influenza vaccine. TCRdb reanalysed the RT-PCR reads using MiXCR and keeps one entry per CDR3 protein. Among 250,000 to 350,000 distinct CDR3 sequences, over 20% were seen once, and the ten largest hold about 9.4%. The source was PBMCs from blood, collected about 20 months after vaccination. These receptors all come from a man aged 50 to 69 who received an inactivated influenza vaccine. Both conserved end residues are part of each CDR3. D genes are given only for firm matches. Expanded clones get a size class; other rows say once, few or many, or leave the size out.

V gene,clone size,D gene,J gene,CDR3 protein,CDR3 DNA
TRBV20-1,NA,TRBD1,TRBJ1-5,CSGTGGAFGSNQPQHF,TGCAGTGGCACAGGGGGCGCTTTCGGTAGCAATCAGCCCCAGCATTTT
TRBV10-3,few,NA,TRBJ2-1,CAIKREGGEQFF,TGTGCCATCAAACGAGAAGGTGGTGAACAGTTCTTC
TRBV30,NA,TRBD1,TRBJ2-5,CAWKGTGGAETQYF,TGTGCCTGGAAGGGAACAGGGGGCGCGGAGACCCAGTACTTC
TRBV20-1,NA,TRBD2,TRBJ2-5,CSARVPGTSGTTQETQYF,TGCAGTGCTAGAGTGCCCGGGACTAGCGGGACTACTCAAGAGACCCAGTACTTC
TRBV7-8,NA,NA,TRBJ1-2,CASSKDGRGYGYTF,TGTGCCAGCAGCAAGGACGGGCGAGGCTATGGCTACACCTTC
TRBV27,few,NA,TRBJ1-5,CASSLNINQPQHF,TGTGCCAGCAGTTTAAACATCAATCAGCCCCAGCATTTT
TRBV5-6,once,TRBD1,TRBJ1-2,CASRRNPGQGNYGYTF,TGTGCCAGCAGGAGAAATCCGGGACAGGGGAACTATGGCTACACCTTC
TRBV12-3/TRBV12-4,NA,TRBD1,TRBJ1-2,CASSPQGRAGYTF,TGTGCCAGCAGCCCACAGGGGAGGGCTGGCTACACCTTC
TRBV4-2,many,NA,TRBJ1-6,CASSQFLQGGDSPLHF,TGTGCCAGCAGCCAATTCCTTCAGGGTGGGGATTCACCCCTCCACTTT
TRBV5-1,few,NA,TRBJ2-2,CASSVDRTNTGELFF,TGCGCCAGCAGCGTGGACAGAACTAACACCGGGGAGCTGTTTTTT
TRBV5-1,NA,NA,TRBJ2-5,CASSLPENQETQYF,TGCGCCAGCAGCTTGCCCGAAAACCAAGAGACCCAGTACTTC
TRBV3-1,NA,TRBD2,TRBJ2-2,CASRPSGVSNTGELFF,TGTGCCAGCAGACCCAGCGGGGTCTCGAACACCGGGGAGCTGTTTTTT
TRBV27,NA,NA,TRBJ1-4,CASSLLPGAPWEKLFF,TGTGCCAGCAGTTTATTGCCAGGGGCGCCCTGGGAAAAACTGTTTTTT
TRBV5-1,many,NA,TRBJ1-1,CASSKQGRSNTEAFF,TGCGCCAGCAGCAAACAGGGAAGGTCGAACACTGAAGCTTTCTTT
TRBV20-1,NA,NA,TRBJ2-1,CSAIGGVGDEQFF,TGCAGTGCTATCGGCGGGGTGGGCGATGAGCAGTTCTTC
TRBV12-3/TRBV12-4,few,NA,TRBJ2-7,CASSLSRPYEQYF,TGTGCCAGCAGTTTATCCCGGCCCTACGAGCAGTACTTC
TRBV4-3,NA,NA,TRBJ2-1,CASSRTHGTPNEQFF,TGCGCCAGCAGCCGCACGCACGGGACTCCGAATGAGCAGTTCTTC
TRBV20-1,once,NA,TRBJ2-5,CSATAPTVDGRTQYF,TGCAGTGCTACGGCGCCCACGGTTGATGGGAGGACCCAGTACTTC
TRBV6-2/TRBV6-3,NA,NA,TRBJ2-7,CASSRPGTGEQYF,TGTGCCAGCAGCCGACCGGGGACTGGCGAGCAGTACTTC
TRBV20-1,few,NA,TRBJ1-3,CSARDHETPGNTIYF,TGCAGTGCTAGAGATCATGAGACTCCCGGAAACACCATATATTTT
TRBV4-3,few,NA,TRBJ2-1,CASSQERWNNEQFF,TGCGCCAGCAGCCAAGAAAGGTGGAACAATGAGCAGTTCTTC
TRBV4-1,few,NA,TRBJ1-2,CASSQEVGAVGHGYTF,TGCGCCAGCAGCCAAGAGGTGGGGGCGGTGGGCCATGGCTACACCTTC
TRBV28,few,NA,TRBJ1-5,CATTTSLQPQHF,TGTGCCACCACCACATCCTTGCAGCCCCAGCATTTT
TRBV20-1,NA,NA,TRBJ2-7,CSARDGRYEQYF,TGCAGTGCTAGAGATGGGCGGTACGAGCAGTACTTC
TRBV12-3/TRBV12-4,NA,NA,TRBJ2-7,CASSLTEYEQYF,TGTGCCAGCAGTCTGACAGAGTACGAGCAGTACTTC
TRBV20-1,NA,NA,TRBJ2-5,CSASPGGTQYF,TGCAGTGCTAGCCCAGGAGGGACCCAGTACTTC
TRBV7-6,few,NA,TRBJ1-1,CASSLDLSQAHTEAFF,TGTGCCAGCAGCTTAGATCTTTCCCAGGCTCACACTGAAGCTTTCTTT
TRBV4-3,NA,NA,TRBJ2-3,CASSQDEGRGRTDTQYF,TGCGCCAGCAGCCAAGATGAGGGGCGCGGTCGCACAGATACGCAGTATTTT
TRBV25-1,few,TRBD1,TRBJ1-1,CASGQGNAEAFF,TGTGCCAGCGGACAGGGGAATGCTGAAGCTTTCTTT
TRBV5-1,NA,NA,TRBJ1-1,CASSLGQYAAVTEAFF,TGCGCCAGCAGCCTCGGACAGTATGCTGCGGTGACTGAAGCTTTCTTT
TRBV7-2,few,TRBD1,TRBJ2-1,CASSLGQGEGEQFF,TGTGCCAGCAGCTTGGGACAGGGGGAAGGCGAGCAGTTCTTC
TRBV20-1,NA,TRBD1,TRBJ1-1,CSASPGQGSFNTEAFF,TGCAGTGCTTCCCCGGGACAGGGTTCGTTTAACACTGAAGCTTTCTTT
TRBV6-5,few,NA,TRBJ2-5,CASSLQVRQETQYF,TGTGCCAGCAGTTTACAAGTGAGACAAGAGACCCAGTACTTC
TRBV7-3,NA,TRBD2,TRBJ2-3,CASSSLSGSSTDTQYF,TGTGCCAGCAGCTCCCTTAGCGGGAGTAGCACAGATACGCAGTATTTT
TRBV29-1,NA,NA,TRBJ2-3,CSVEEGRTDTQYF,TGCAGCGTTGAAGAAGGTCGCACAGATACGCAGTATTTT
TRBV3-1,NA,NA,TRBJ1-1,CASSPFRIGTEAFF,TGTGCCAGCAGCCCCTTCCGAATTGGCACTGAAGCTTTCTTT
TRBV29-1,NA,TRBD2,TRBJ2-3,CSVVREGLGTQYF,TGCAGCGTTGTCCGGGAGGGCCTCGGTACGCAGTATTTT
TRBV20-1,few,NA,TRBJ2-1,CSAGPLNFYNEQFF,TGCAGTGCCGGACCGCTTAATTTTTACAATGAGCAGTTCTTC
TRBV7-2,NA,NA,TRBJ2-5,CASSLVSGTQETQYF,TGTGCCAGCAGCTTAGTCTCCGGGACCCAAGAGACCCAGTACTTC
TRBV7-6,many,NA,TRBJ2-5,CASSLFSLETQYF,TGTGCCAGCAGCTTATTTTCTTTAGAGACCCAGTACTTC
TRBV6-5,few,NA,TRBJ1-4,CASSYGAGVDEKLFF,TGTGCCAGCAGTTATGGCGCAGGGGTAGATGAAAAACTGTTTTTT
TRBV7-9,many,NA,TRBJ1-1,CASSLSMVGSEAFF,TGTGCCAGCAGCTTATCAATGGTCGGCTCTGAAGCTTTCTTT
TRBV11-2,NA,NA,TRBJ1-3,CASSLMGGAGNTIYF,TGTGCCAGCAGCTTAATGGGGGGTGCTGGAAACACCATATATTTT
TRBV11-3,NA,NA,TRBJ2-2,CASSRGPTSDTGELFF,TGTGCCAGCAGCCGTGGGCCCACTTCCGACACCGGGGAGCTGTTTTTT
TRBV12-3/TRBV12-4,few,NA,TRBJ1-1,CASSSNSEAFF,TGTGCCAGCAGTTCCAACAGCGAAGCTTTCTTT
TRBV30,NA,TRBD1,TRBJ1-6,CAWSTPGTANNSPLHF,TGTGCCTGGAGTACTCCCGGGACAGCGAATAATTCACCCCTCCACTTT
TRBV11-2,NA,TRBD1,TRBJ2-7,CASRTTLGGASSYEQYF,TGTGCCAGCAGAACAACTCTAGGGGGCGCTTCGTCCTACGAGCAGTACTTC
TRBV7-9,many,NA,TRBJ2-4,CASSRSRQAGAKNIQYF,TGTGCCAGCAGCCGCTCGAGGCAGGCTGGAGCCAAAAACATTCAGTACTTC
TRBV7-2,once,TRBD2,TRBJ2-7,CASSWGPALAGAYEQYF,TGTGCCAGCAGCTGGGGGCCTGCACTAGCGGGAGCCTACGAGCAGTACTTC
TRBV6-1,NA,NA,TRBJ1-3,CASKQSSGNTIYF,TGTGCCAGCAAACAGAGCTCTGGAAACACCATATATTTT
TRBV12-3/TRBV12-4,few,NA,TRBJ1-5,CASSLGKNSNQPQHF,TGTGCCAGCAGTTTGGGGAAGAATAGCAATCAGCCCCAGCATTTT
TRBV7-2,few,TRBD1,TRBJ1-2,CASSWGQVSGGYTF,TGTGCCAGCAGCTGGGGACAGGTGTCAGGGGGCTACACCTTC
TRBV10-3,NA,NA,TRBJ2-7,CAISESSSAYEQYF,TGTGCCATCAGTGAGTCAAGTAGCGCCTACGAGCAGTACTTC
TRBV3-1,NA,TRBD2,TRBJ2-2,CASSRTSGGTGELFF,TGTGCCAGCAGCCGGACTAGCGGGGGCACCGGGGAGCTGTTTTTT
TRBV7-9,few,NA,TRBJ1-1,CASSYLTGNEAFF,TGTGCCAGCAGCTATCTTACAGGGAACGAAGCTTTCTTT
TRBV4-3,NA,TRBD2,TRBJ2-5,CASSLTSGGGETQYF,TGCGCCAGCAGCCTGACTAGCGGGGGTGGGGAGACCCAGTACTTC
TRBV5-6,NA,NA,TRBJ2-7,CASSVGTASYEQYF,TGTGCCAGCAGCGTCGGGACTGCATCCTACGAGCAGTACTTC
TRBV6-2/TRBV6-3,few,NA,TRBJ1-5,CASSTAGSNQPQHF,TGTGCCAGCAGTACGGCCGGTAGCAATCAGCCCCAGCATTTT
TRBV24-1,NA,TRBD2,TRBJ2-1,CATSSDHGRFKSYNEQFF,TGTGCCACCTCTTCTGACCACGGGAGGTTTAAGTCCTACAATGAGCAGTTCTTC